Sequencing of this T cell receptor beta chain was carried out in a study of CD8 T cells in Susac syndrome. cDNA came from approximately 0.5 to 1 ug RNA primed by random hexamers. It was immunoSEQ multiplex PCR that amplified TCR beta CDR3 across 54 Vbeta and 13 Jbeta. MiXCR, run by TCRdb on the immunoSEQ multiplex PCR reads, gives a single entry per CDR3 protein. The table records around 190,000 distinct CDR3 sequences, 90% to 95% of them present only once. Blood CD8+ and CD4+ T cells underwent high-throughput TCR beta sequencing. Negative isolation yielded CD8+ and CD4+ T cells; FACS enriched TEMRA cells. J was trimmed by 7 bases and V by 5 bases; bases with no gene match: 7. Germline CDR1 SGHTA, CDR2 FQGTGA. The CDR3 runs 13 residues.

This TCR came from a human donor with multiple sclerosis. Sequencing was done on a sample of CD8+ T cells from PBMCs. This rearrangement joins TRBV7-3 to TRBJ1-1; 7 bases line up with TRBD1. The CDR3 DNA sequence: TGTGCCAGCAGCGTGGTGGGGACAGATGAAGCTTTCTTT. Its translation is CASSVVGTDEAFF.